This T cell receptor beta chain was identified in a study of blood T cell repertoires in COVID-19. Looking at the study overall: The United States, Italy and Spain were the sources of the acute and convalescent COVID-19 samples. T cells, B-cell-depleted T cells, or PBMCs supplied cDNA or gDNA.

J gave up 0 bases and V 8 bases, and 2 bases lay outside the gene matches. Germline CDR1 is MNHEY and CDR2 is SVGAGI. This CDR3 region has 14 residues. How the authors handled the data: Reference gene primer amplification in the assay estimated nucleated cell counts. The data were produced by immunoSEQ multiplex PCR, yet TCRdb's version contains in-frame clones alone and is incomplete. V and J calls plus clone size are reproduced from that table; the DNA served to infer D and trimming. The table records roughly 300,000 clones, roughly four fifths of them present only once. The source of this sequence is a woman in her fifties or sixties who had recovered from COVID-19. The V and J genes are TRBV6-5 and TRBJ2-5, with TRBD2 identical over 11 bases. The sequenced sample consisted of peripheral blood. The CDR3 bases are TGTGCCAGCTTAGCGGGGGGGTACCAAGAGACCCAGTACTTC. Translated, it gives CASLAGGYQETQYF.